Listed below are T cell receptor beta chains from one sample, sequenced in a study of cytomegalovirus exposure and HLA in healthy donors. Clones were read by immunoSEQ multiplex PCR, and TCRdb kept only the in-frame ones, dropping some. The sample has 100,000 to 150,000 clones; approximately 92% are singletons. The material sequenced was PBMCs. These receptors originate from a woman younger than 35 in good health and CMV-seronegative. CDR3s include the opening cysteine and the closing phenylalanine or tryptophan. The order of the fields is V gene, D gene, clone size, J gene, CDR3 protein, CDR3 DNA. A D gene is named only where the DNA matches it firmly. Clone sizes are given selectively: once, few, many, or a class where the clone is expanded.

TRBV11-2,TRBD1,-,TRBJ2-2,CASSLDLGQGSTGELFF,TGTGCCAGCAGCTTAGATCTAGGACAGGGGTCTACCGGGGAGCTGTTTTTT
TRBV27,-,-,TRBJ2-1,CASSRSAGYNEQFF,TGTGCCAGCAGTAGATCAGCGGGTTACAATGAGCAGTTCTTC
TRBV7-8,TRBD1,-,TRBJ1-5,CASSFGTGDNQPQHF,TGTGCCAGCAGCTTTGGGACAGGGGACAATCAGCCCCAGCATTTT
TRBV5-1,-,once,TRBJ1-1,CASSLVFLGAGPNTEAFF,TGCGCCAGCAGCTTGGTTTTCTTGGGGGCAGGGCCAAACACTGAAGCTTTCTTT
TRBV19,-,few,TRBJ2-2,CASGDFTGELFF,TGTGCCAGTGGGGACTTCACCGGGGAGCTGTTTTTT
TRBV27,TRBD2,-,TRBJ2-3,CASSLDGLAVSTDTQYF,TGTGCCAGCAGCTTGGACGGGCTAGCGGTTAGCACAGATACGCAGTATTTT
TRBV28,TRBD1,once,TRBJ1-2,CASTLGQVSPFGGYTF,TGTGCCAGCACCTTAGGACAGGTATCTCCCTTTGGGGGCTACACCTTC
TRBV11-2,TRBD2,-,TRBJ2-5,CASSREGWGDQETQYF,TGTGCCAGCAGCCGGGAGGGTTGGGGGGACCAAGAGACCCAGTACTTC
TRBV5-8,-,-,TRBJ2-1,CASSLARLNEQFF,TGTGCCAGCAGCTTGGCCCGTCTCAATGAGCAGTTCTTC
TRBV5-1,TRBD2,-,TRBJ2-3,CASSSSLAGANTDTQYF,TGCGCCAGCAGCTCCTCCCTAGCGGGGGCAAACACAGATACGCAGTATTTT
TRBV19,-,few,TRBJ2-1,CASSTQVNNEQFF,TGTGCCAGTAGTACCCAGGTAAACAATGAGCAGTTCTTC
TRBV10-2,-,-,TRBJ1-5,CASGLAGSNQPQHF,TGCGCCAGCGGACTTGCGGGTAGCAATCAGCCCCAGCATTTT
TRBV19,TRBD2,-,TRBJ2-5,CASRTSGGETQYF,TGTGCCAGTAGGACTAGCGGGGGCGAGACCCAGTACTTC
TRBV19,-,-,TRBJ1-2,CASTTEFNYGYTF,TGTGCCAGTACGACAGAGTTTAACTATGGCTACACCTTC
TRBV30,TRBD2,few,TRBJ2-1,CAWRGLAGEYNEQFF,TGTGCCTGGAGGGGCTTAGCGGGAGAGTACAATGAGCAGTTCTTC
TRBV6-1,TRBD2,-,TRBJ2-1,CASSEAVSEVGAARGDEQFF,TGTGCCAGCAGTGAAGCTGTAAGTGAGGTCGGCGCCGCCCGGGGGGATGAGCAGTTCTTC
TRBV25-1,TRBD1,few,TRBJ2-1,CASRQGAQNEQFF,TGTGCCAGCAGACAGGGGGCGCAGAATGAGCAGTTCTTC
TRBV5-1,TRBD2,-,TRBJ2-1,CASSTASGGYNEQFF,TGCGCCAGCAGCACCGCTAGCGGGGGTTACAATGAGCAGTTCTTC